The clone carrying this T cell receptor beta chain was counted at least ten times. TCRdb used MiXCR to reprocess the RT-PCR reads, holding one entry per CDR3 protein. The sample lists 150,000 to 200,000 distinct CDR3 sequences, 9.5% to 15% occurring once. This record comes from a study of response to subunit inactivated influenza vaccine. The CDR3 covers 16 residues. The J segment lost 7 bases and the V segment lost 6 bases, leaving 11 bases of the junction unmatched. This same sample was also part of a study on T cells expressing NK-cell markers. That paper notes: UMI-tagged 5'RACE template switching yielded the TCR beta cDNA. For about 6 donors, the dominant NKG2C+ clonotypes made up about 1.0-7.5% of their CD8+ T cells.

The sample was CD8+ T cells sorted from PBMCs, taken less than 13 days after vaccination. V usage is TRBV12-3 or TRBV12-4 and J usage is TRBJ2-7; 14 bases map to TRBD2. The origin of this receptor is a man over 45 who received an inactivated influenza vaccine. The CDR3 DNA sequence: TGTGCCAGCAGCCCCGGGACTAGCGGGGGTCAATCGGAGCAGTACTTC. This encodes CASSPGTSGGQSEQYF.